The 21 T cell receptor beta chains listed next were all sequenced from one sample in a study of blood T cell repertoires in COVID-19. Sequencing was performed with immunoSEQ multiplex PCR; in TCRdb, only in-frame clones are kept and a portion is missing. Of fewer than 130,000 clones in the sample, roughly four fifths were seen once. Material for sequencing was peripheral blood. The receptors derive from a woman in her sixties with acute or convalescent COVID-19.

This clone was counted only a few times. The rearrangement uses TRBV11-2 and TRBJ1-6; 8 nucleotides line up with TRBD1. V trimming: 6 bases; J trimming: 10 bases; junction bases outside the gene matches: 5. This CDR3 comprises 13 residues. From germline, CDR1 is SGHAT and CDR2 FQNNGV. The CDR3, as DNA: TGTGCCAGCAGAGACAGGGGTTCGTCACCCCTCCACTTT. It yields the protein CASRDRGSSPLHF.

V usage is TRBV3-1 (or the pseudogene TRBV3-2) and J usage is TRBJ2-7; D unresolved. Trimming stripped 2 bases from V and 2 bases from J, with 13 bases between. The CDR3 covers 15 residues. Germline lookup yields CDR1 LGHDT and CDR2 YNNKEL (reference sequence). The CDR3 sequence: CASSQNFRLAYEQYF. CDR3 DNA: TGTGCCAGCAGCCAAAATTTCAGATTGGCCTACGAGCAGTACTTC.

CDR3 nucleotide sequence: TGCGCCAGCAGCCAAGCATCGGGGGACACTGAAGCTTTCTTT. Translated: CASSQASGDTEAFF. The chain uses TRBV4-3 and TRBJ1-1; possible D gene TRBD1, 5 bases. There are 14 residues in the CDR3. V was shortened by 1 base and J by 3 bases, with 9 bases between the two germline ends. Germline-derived CDR1 and CDR2 are LGHNA and YSLEER.

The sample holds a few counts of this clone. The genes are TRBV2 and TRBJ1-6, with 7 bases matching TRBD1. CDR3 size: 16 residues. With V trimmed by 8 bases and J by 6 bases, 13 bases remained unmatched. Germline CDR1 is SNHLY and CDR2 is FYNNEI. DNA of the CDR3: TGTGCCAGCGGCTCCGTCAGACAGGGACCTAATTCACCCCTCCACTTT. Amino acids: CASGSVRQGPNSPLHF.

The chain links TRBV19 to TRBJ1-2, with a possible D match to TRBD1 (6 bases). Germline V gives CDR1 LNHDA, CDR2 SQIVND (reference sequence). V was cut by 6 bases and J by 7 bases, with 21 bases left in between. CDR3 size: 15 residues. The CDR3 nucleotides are TGTGCCAGTAGCCCGACAGGACCACGGAGGACTGGCTACACCTTC. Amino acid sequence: CASSPTGPRRTGYTF.

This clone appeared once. The CDR3 loop is CASSPTGVVTEAFF. CDR3 in DNA: TGTGCCAGCAGCCCGACAGGGGTCGTTACTGAAGCTTTCTTT. The chain is built from TRBV14 and TRBJ1-1; TRBD1 agrees at 8 bases. The ends lost 4 bases at V and 5 bases at J; junction bases unmatched: 6. The V gene's germline CDR1 is SGHDN and CDR2 FVKESK. The CDR3 contains 14 residues.

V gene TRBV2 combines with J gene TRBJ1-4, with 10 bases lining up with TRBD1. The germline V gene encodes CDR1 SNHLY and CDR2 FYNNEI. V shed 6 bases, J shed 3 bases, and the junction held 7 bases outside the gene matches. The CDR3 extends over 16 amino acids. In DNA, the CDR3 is TGTGCCAGCAGACGCGACAGGGGGCCGGCTAATGAAAAACTGTTTTTT. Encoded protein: CASRRDRGPANEKLFF.

The CDR3: CASSQGRRAGAGVDEQYF. The CDR3 DNA reads as TGTGCCAGCAGCCAAGGGAGGCGGGCGGGTGCTGGTGTCGACGAGCAGTACTTC. The chain combines TRBV3-1 (or the pseudogene TRBV3-2) with TRBJ2-7, with D perhaps TRBD2 (5 bases). The CDR3 is 18 residues long. Deletions cut 1 base from V and 5 bases from J, with 24 bases between. Germline lookup yields CDR1 LGHDT and CDR2 YNNKEL (reference sequence).

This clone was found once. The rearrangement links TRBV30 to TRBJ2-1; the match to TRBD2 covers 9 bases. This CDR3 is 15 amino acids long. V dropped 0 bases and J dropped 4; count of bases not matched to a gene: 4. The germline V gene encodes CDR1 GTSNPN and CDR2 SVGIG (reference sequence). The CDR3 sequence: CAWSVGLAGYNEQFF. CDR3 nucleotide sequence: TGTGCCTGGAGTGTAGGGCTAGCGGGGTACAATGAGCAGTTCTTC.

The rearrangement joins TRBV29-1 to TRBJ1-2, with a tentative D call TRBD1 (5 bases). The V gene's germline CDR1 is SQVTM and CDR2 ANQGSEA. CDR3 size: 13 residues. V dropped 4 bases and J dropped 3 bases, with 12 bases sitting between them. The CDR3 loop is CSVVGWGDYGYTF. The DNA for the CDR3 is TGCAGCGTTGTGGGGTGGGGGGACTATGGCTACACCTTC.

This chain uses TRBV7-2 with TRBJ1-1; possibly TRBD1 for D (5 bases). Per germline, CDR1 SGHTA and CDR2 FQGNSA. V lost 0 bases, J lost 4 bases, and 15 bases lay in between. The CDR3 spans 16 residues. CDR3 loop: CASSLAGWQGGTEAFF. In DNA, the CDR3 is TGTGCCAGCAGCTTAGCCGGCTGGCAGGGAGGCACTGAAGCTTTCTTT. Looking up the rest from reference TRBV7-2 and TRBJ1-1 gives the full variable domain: GAGVSQSPSNKVTEKGKDVELRCDPISGHTALYWYRQSLGQGLEFLIYFQGNSAPDKSGLPSDRFSAERTGGSVSTLTIQRTQQEDSAVYLCASSLAGWQGGTEAFFGQGTRLTVV.

CDR3 protein: CASSPGQGSPLHF. The CDR3 DNA sequence: TGTGCCAGCAGCCCGGGACAGGGATCACCCCTCCACTTT. V usage is TRBV3-1 (or the pseudogene TRBV3-2) and J usage is TRBJ1-6, with 9 bases aligning to TRBD1. The germline V gene encodes CDR1 LGHDT and CDR2 YNNKEL (reference sequence). Losses at the gene ends were 4 bases for V and 10 bases for J; bases not matched to a gene: 2. CDR3 length: 13 residues.

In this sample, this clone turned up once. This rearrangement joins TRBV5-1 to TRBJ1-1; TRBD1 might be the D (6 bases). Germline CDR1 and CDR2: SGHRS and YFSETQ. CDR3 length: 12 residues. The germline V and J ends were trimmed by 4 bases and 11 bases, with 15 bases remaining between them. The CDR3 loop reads CASSQDSFGAFF. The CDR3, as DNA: TGCGCCAGCAGCCAGGACAGTTTTGGGGCTTTCTTT.

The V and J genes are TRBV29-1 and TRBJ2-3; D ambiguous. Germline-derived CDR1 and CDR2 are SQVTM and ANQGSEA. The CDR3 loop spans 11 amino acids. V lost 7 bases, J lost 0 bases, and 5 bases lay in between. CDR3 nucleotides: TGCAGCGGCACTAGCACAGATACGCAGTATTTT. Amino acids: CSGTSTDTQYF.

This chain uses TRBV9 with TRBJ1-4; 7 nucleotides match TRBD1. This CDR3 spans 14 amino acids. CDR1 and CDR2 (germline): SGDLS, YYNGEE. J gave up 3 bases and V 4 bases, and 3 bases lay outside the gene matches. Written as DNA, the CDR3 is TGTGCCAGCAGCTCCGGGACAGCTAATGAAAAACTGTTTTTT. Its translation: CASSSGTANEKLFF.

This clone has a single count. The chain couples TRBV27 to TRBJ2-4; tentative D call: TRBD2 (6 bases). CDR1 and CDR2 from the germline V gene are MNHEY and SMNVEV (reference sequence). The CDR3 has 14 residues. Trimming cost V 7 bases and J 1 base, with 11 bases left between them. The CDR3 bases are TGTGCCAGCATGGGCGCGGGGGCCAAAAACATTCAGTACTTC. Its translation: CASMGAGAKNIQYF.

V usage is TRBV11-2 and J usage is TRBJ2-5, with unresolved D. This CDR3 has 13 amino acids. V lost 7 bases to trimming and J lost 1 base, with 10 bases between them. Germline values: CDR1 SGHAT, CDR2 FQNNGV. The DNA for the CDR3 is TGTGCCAGCACCCTGTCAGGCCAAGAGACCCAGTACTTC. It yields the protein CASTLSGQETQYF.

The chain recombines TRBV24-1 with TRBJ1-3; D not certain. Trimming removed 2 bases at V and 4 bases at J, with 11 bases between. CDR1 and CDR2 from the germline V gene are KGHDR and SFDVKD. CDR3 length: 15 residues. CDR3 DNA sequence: TGTGCCACCAGTGATTCCCGGACGGGAGGAAACACCATATATTTT. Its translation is CATSDSRTGGNTIYF.

The CDR3 DNA reads as TGTGCCAGCACGGGGGGGTCTGGAAACACCATATATTTT. It specifies CASTGGSGNTIYF. The rearrangement links TRBV9 to TRBJ1-3, with D perhaps matching TRBD1 (5 bases). The CDR3 totals 13 residues. V lost 6 bases and J 1 base, leaving 8 bases between the germline ends. CDR1 and CDR2 from the germline V gene are SGDLS and YYNGEE.

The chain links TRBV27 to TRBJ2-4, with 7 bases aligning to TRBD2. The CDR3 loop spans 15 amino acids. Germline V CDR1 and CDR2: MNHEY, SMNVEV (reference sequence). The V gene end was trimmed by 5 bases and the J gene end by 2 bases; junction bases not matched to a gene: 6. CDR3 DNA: TGTGCCAGCAGTCAAGGGACTACTTCCAAAAACATTCAGTACTTC. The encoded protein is CASSQGTTSKNIQYF.

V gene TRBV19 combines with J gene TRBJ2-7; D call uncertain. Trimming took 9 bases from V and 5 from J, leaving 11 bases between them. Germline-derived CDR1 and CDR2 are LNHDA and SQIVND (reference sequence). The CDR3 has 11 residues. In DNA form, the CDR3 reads TGTGCCAGCTCCCTCAGTAACGAGCAGTACTTC. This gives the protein CASSLSNEQYF. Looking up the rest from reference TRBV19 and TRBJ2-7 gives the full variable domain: DGGITQSPKYLFRKEGQNVTLSCEQNLNHDAMYWYRQDPGQGLRLIYYSQIVNDFQKGDIAEGYSVSREKKESFPLTVTSAQKNPTAFYLCASSLSNEQYFGPGTRLTVT.